The clone carrying this T cell receptor beta chain has just one count. This CDR3 comprises 14 residues. Germline loops: CDR1 SGHTA, CDR2 FQGNSA. The germline V and J ends were trimmed by 7 bases and 2 bases, with 14 bases remaining between them. This table comes from immunoSEQ multiplex PCR, and its TCRdb copy is limited to in-frame clones, with some not included. The table records approximately 60,000 clones, 92% of them present only once. The sample comes from a study of T cell changes during pregnancy in multiple sclerosis. The sequence was collected from a female donor with multiple sclerosis, enrolled in a pregnancy study. This material consisted of peripheral blood, taken in the first trimester of pregnancy. The rearrangement links TRBV7-2 to TRBJ1-1; a possible D gene is TRBD1 (6 bases). CDR3 sequence reads: CASTQGSVNTEAFF. CDR3 DNA sequence: TGTGCCAGCACCCAGGGGTCGGTTAACACTGAAGCTTTCTTT.